The rows below give T cell receptor beta chains drawn from one sample of a study of T cell responses to AZD1222 COVID-19 vaccine. TCRdb's copy holds only in-frame clones and misses some; the assay was immunoSEQ multiplex PCR. The profile shows some 86,000 clones, more than 75% of them singletons. The material was peripheral blood, obtained on day 0 of AZD1222 vaccination. These receptors all come from an adult in good health. Each CDR3 is given with its conserved first and last residue. The D gene is left open where the match is weak. Clone size is shown for a subset of rows, as once, few, many or a class of expanded clone.

j_call clone_size v_call d_call cdr3_aa cdr3_nt
TRBJ2-5 NA TRBV28 TRBD1 CASSFQGAGQETQYF TGTGCCAGCAGTTTCCAGGGGGCTGGGCAAGAGACCCAGTACTTC
TRBJ1-3 NA TRBV2 NA CASSEWQSERGNTIYF TGTGCCAGCAGTGAGTGGCAGTCAGAACGTGGAAACACCATATATTTT
TRBJ2-5 NA TRBV15 TRBD2 CATSRSLGLAEETQYF TGTGCCACCAGCAGGTCTCTGGGACTAGCGGAAGAGACCCAGTACTTC
TRBJ1-3 NA TRBV12-2 NA CASRLSSRQGSGNTIYF TGTGCAAGTCGCTTAAGCTCTCGACAGGGGAGTGGAAACACCATATATTTT
TRBJ1-1 NA TRBV6-5 TRBD1 CASSGRQGLNTEAFF TGTGCCAGCAGCGGGAGACAGGGCCTGAACACTGAAGCTTTCTTT
TRBJ2-3 NA TRBV20-1 NA CSPDPDTQYF TGCAGCCCTGACCCAGATACGCAGTATTTT
TRBJ2-1 few TRBV5-6 NA CASSPTRAHYNEQFF TGTGCCAGCAGCCCAACCCGGGCCCACTACAATGAGCAGTTCTTC
TRBJ1-1 NA TRBV18 NA CASSRSYRENTEAFF TGTGCCAGCTCACGGAGCTACAGGGAAAACACTGAAGCTTTCTTT
TRBJ1-5 once TRBV19 NA CASSSPFDSNQPQHF TGTGCCAGTAGTTCCCCTTTTGATAGCAATCAGCCCCAGCATTTT
TRBJ2-7 NA TRBV29-1 TRBD1 CSVRTGLGEQYF TGCAGCGTTAGGACAGGGTTGGGTGAGCAGTACTTC
TRBJ1-4 NA TRBV19 TRBD1 CASSIYTGGMSVGKLFF TGTGCCAGTAGTATTTATACAGGGGGCATGTCTGTTGGAAAACTGTTTTTT
TRBJ1-1 NA TRBV2 TRBD1 CAREGGQGKKMNTEAFF TGTGCCAGGGAGGGGGGACAGGGGAAGAAGATGAACACTGAAGCTTTCTTT
TRBJ1-5 NA TRBV28 NA CATWGQTGASPQHF TGTGCCACATGGGGGCAGACTGGCGCCTCGCCCCAGCATTTT
TRBJ2-1 NA TRBV5-5 TRBD2 CASSLAGVPYNEQFF TGTGCCAGCAGCTTAGCGGGAGTCCCCTACAATGAGCAGTTCTTC
TRBJ1-1 NA TRBV6-4 NA CASSDGGSVNTEAFF TGTGCCAGCAGTGATGGAGGTTCCGTGAACACTGAAGCTTTCTTT
TRBJ1-1 once TRBV2 NA CASTTSSNTEAFF TGTGCCAGCACCACGAGTTCGAACACTGAAGCTTTCTTT
TRBJ2-7 NA TRBV2 TRBD1 CASSRDRDEQYF TGTGCCAGCAGCCGGGACAGGGACGAGCAGTACTTC
TRBJ2-1 few TRBV5-8 NA CASSLEGGQSPQFF TGTGCCAGCAGCTTGGAGGGGGGGCAGAGCCCTCAATTCTTC